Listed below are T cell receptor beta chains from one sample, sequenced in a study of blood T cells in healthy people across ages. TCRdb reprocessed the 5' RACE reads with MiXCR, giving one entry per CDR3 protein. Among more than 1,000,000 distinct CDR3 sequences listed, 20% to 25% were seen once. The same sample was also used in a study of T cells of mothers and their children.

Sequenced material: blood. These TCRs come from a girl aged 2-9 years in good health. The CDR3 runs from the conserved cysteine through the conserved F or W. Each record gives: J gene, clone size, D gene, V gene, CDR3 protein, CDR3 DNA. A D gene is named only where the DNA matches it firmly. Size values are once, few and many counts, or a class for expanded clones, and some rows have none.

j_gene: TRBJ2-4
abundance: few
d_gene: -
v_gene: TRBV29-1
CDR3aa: CSVIPDSENIQYF
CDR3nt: TGCAGCGTGATTCCCGACTCGGAAAACATTCAGTACTTC

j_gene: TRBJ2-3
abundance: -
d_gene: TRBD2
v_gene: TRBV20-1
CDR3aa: CSARDSGPERLADTDTQYF
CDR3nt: TGCAGTGCTAGAGATTCGGGTCCTGAGCGGCTAGCGGATACAGATACGCAGTATTTT

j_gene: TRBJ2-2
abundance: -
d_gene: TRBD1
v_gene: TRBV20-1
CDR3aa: CSAMTGESTGELFF
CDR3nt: TGCAGTGCTATGACAGGGGAGTCCACCGGGGAGCTGTTTTTT

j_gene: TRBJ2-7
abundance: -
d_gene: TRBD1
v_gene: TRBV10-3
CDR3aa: CAIRSPLEAGGDYEQYF
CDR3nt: TGTGCCATCAGGAGCCCCTTGGAGGCAGGGGGCGACTACGAGCAGTACTTC

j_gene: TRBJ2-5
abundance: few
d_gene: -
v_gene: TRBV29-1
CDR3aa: CSVAPRRGQETQYF
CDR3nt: TGCAGCGTTGCCCCTCGTAGAGGACAAGAGACCCAGTACTTC

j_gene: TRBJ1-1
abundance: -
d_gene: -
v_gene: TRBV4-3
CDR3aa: CASSQDGQSMNTEAFF
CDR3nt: TGCGCCAGCAGCCAAGATGGGCAGAGCATGAACACTGAAGCTTTCTTT

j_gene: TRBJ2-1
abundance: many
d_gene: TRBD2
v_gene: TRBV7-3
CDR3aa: CASSGGTSSNEQFF
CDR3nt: TGTGCCAGCAGCGGCGGGACTAGCAGCAATGAGCAGTTCTTC

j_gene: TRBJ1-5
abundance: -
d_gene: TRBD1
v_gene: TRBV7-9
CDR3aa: CASSSTNRGSNQPQHF
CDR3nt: TGTGCCAGCAGCTCAACTAACAGGGGTAGCAATCAGCCCCAGCATTTT

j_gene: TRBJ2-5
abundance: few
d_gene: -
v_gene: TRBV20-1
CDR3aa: CSASGDSSWRLQETQYF
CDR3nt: TGCAGTGCTAGTGGGGATTCTTCCTGGAGGCTCCAAGAGACCCAGTACTTC

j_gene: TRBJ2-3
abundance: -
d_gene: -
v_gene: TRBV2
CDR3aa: CASSEGRRDTQYF
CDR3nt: TGTGCCAGCAGTGAGGGACGTCGGGATACGCAGTATTTT

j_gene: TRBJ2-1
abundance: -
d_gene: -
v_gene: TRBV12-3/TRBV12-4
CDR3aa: CASSFESLSGAEQFF
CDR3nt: TGTGCCAGCAGTTTTGAATCATTGTCGGGAGCTGAGCAGTTCTTC

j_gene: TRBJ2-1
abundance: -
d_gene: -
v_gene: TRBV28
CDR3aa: CASTPTYKEQFF
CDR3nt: TGTGCCAGTACCCCTACCTACAAGGAGCAGTTCTTC

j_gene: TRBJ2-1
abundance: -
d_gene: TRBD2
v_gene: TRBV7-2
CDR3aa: CASSLHGTSGGAWNEQFF
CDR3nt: TGTGCCAGCAGCTTACACGGGACTAGCGGGGGGGCCTGGAATGAGCAGTTCTTC

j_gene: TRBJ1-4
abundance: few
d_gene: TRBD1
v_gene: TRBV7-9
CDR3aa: CASSLAGTGDGKLFF
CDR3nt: TGTGCCAGCAGCTTAGCCGGGACAGGGGATGGAAAACTGTTTTTT

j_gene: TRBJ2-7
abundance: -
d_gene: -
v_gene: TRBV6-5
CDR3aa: CASSPTNYEQYF
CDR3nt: TGTGCCAGCAGCCCGACAAACTACGAGCAGTACTTC

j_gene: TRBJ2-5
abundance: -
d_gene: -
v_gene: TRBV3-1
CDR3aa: CASSHLSETQYF
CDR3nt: TGTGCCAGCAGCCACCTTTCAGAGACCCAGTACTTC

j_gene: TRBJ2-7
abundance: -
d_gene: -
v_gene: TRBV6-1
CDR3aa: CASSEADSQNYEQYF
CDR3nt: TGTGCCAGCAGTGAAGCGGATTCCCAAAACTACGAGCAGTACTTC

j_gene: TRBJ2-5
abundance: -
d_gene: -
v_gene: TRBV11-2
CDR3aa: CASRHRKRVQETQYF
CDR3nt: TGTGCCAGCAGGCACAGGAAGCGGGTCCAAGAGACCCAGTACTTC

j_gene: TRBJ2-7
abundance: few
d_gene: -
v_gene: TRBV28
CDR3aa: CASSPDSWRGAPALGYEQYF
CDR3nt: TGTGCCAGCAGTCCCGATTCGTGGCGGGGAGCCCCCGCCCTAGGATACGAGCAGTACTTC

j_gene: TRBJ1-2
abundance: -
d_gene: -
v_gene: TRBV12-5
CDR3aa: CASGLDPIGVHGYTF
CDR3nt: TGTGCTAGTGGTTTGGACCCAATTGGGGTCCATGGCTACACCTTC

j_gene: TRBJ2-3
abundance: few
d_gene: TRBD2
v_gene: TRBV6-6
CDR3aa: CASSSAAGGRTDTQYF
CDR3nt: TGTGCCAGCAGTTCGGCCGCGGGAGGGCGGACAGATACGCAGTATTTT

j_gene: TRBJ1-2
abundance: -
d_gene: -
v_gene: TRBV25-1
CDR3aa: CASSGGTYGLGYTF
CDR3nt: TGTGCCAGCTCGGGAGGGACCTATGGGTTGGGCTACACCTTC

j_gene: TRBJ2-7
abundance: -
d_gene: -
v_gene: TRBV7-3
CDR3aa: CASSLSGRGSEQYF
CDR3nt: TGTGCCAGCAGCTTAAGTGGGCGTGGCTCCGAGCAGTACTTC

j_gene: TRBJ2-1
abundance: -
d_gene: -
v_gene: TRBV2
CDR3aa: CASSVDSGYNEQFF
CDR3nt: TGTGCCAGCAGTGTGGATAGCGGATACAATGAGCAGTTCTTC

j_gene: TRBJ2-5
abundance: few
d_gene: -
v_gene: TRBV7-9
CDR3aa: CASNLLEETQYF
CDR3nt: TGTGCCAGCAACCTCCTAGAAGAGACCCAGTACTTC

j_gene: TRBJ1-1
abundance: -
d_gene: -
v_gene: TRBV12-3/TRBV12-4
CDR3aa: CASRQVQNGEAFF
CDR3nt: TGTGCCAGCAGACAGGTCCAAAATGGTGAAGCTTTCTTT

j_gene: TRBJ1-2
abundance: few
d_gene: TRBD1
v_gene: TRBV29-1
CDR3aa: CSVEDGTGSGYTF
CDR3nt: TGCAGCGTTGAAGATGGGACAGGGTCCGGCTACACCTTC

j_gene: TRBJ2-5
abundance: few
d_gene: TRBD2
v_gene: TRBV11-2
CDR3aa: CASSPTTSGIFQETQYF
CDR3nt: TGTGCCAGCAGCCCAACGACTAGCGGGATATTCCAAGAGACCCAGTACTTC

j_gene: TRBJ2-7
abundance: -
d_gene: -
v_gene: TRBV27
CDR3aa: CASSPGTLREQYF
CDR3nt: TGTGCCAGCAGTCCGGGAACCCTACGGGAGCAGTACTTC

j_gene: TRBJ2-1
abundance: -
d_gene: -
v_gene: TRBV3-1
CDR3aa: CASSQVSGDNEQFF
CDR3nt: TGTGCCAGCAGCCAAGTGTCGGGGGACAATGAGCAGTTCTTC

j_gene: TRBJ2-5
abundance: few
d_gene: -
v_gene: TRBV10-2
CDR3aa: CASSEDRPLGGTFKETQYF
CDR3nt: TGCGCCAGCAGTGAGGATCGCCCTCTCGGCGGGACATTTAAAGAGACCCAGTACTTC

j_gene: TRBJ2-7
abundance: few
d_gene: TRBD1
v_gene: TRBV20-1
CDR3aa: CSARVGQGFNEQYF
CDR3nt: TGCAGTGCTAGAGTTGGACAGGGGTTCAACGAGCAGTACTTC

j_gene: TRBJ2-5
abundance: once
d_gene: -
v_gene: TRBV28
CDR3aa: CASSYRGWGGTQETQYF
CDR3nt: TGTGCCAGCAGTTATCGGGGCTGGGGGGGCACCCAAGAGACCCAGTACTTC

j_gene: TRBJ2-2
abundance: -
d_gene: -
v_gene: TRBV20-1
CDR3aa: CSASFSSRANTGELFF
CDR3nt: TGCAGTGCTAGTTTCTCTAGCAGAGCGAACACCGGGGAGCTGTTTTTT

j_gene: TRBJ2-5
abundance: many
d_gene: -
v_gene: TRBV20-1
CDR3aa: CSAPLSNQETQYF
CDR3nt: TGCAGTGCTCCCCTATCCAACCAAGAGACCCAGTACTTC

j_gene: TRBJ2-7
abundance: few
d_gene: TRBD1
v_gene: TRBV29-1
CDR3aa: CSVGDRPYEQYF
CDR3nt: TGCAGCGTGGGGGACAGGCCCTACGAGCAGTACTTC